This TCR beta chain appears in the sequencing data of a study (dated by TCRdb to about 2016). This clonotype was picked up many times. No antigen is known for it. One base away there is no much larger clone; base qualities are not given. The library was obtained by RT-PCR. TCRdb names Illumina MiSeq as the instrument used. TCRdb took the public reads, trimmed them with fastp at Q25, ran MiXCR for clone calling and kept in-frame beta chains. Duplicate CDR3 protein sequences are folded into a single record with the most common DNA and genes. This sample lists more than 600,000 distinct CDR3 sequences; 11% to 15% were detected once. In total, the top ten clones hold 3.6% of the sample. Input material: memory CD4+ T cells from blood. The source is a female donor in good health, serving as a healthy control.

The bases read TGTGCCAGCAGCTTGGAGGGAGGATCCTACGAGCAGTACTTC. It translates to CASSLEGGSYEQYF. The chain is encoded by TRBV5-5 joined to TRBJ2-7; D gene: possibly TRBD2, on 6 matching bases. CDR1 and CDR2 were assigned from the germline V gene (reference sequence) as SGHKS and YYEKEE. There are 14 amino acids in the CDR3, from cysteine to phenylalanine inclusive. The kept DNA is CDR3 alone, 42 bases in frame from the first base. Cut back by 0 bases and 1 base, the V and J ends lie 8 bases apart.